Presented here are 13 T cell receptor beta chains from one specimen sequenced in a study of blood T cell repertoires in COVID-19. This table comes from immunoSEQ multiplex PCR, and its TCRdb copy is limited to in-frame clones, with some not included. The sample yields roughly 480,000 clones, 89% seen once. Sequenced material: peripheral blood. The receptors here all came from a man between 18 and 35 years old with COVID-19, enrolled during active disease.

The chain recombines TRBV5-6 with TRBJ1-2; 8 bases agree with TRBD1. The trim removed 0 bases at V and 8 bases at J, leaving 3 bases unmatched. This CDR3 comprises 13 residues. The germline V gene encodes CDR1 SGHDT and CDR2 YYEEEE. The DNA for the CDR3 is TGTGCCAGCAGCTTGGGCAGGGGGCACGGCTACACCTTC. Protein sequence: CASSLGRGHGYTF.

The chain combines TRBV19 with TRBJ2-5; D is perhaps TRBD2 (7 bases). The length of the CDR3 is 13 residues. Per germline, CDR1 LNHDA and CDR2 SQIVND (reference sequence). With 5 bases removed from V and 2 bases from J, the gap between germline ends came to 9 bases. CDR3 residues: CASSGRGQETQYF. CDR3 bases: TGTGCCAGTAGTGGGAGGGGGCAAGAGACCCAGTACTTC.

This clone was recorded only once. The V and J genes are TRBV27 and TRBJ1-6, with D perhaps TRBD1 (6 bases). V lost 8 bases, J lost 10 bases, and 18 bases lay in between. The CDR3 has 14 amino acids. Germline loops: CDR1 MNHEY, CDR2 SMNVEV (reference sequence). The CDR3 nucleotides read TGTGCCAGCTCCAAAACAGGGTCCAACTCACCCCTCCACTTT. Translation gives CASSKTGSNSPLHF.

The chain employs TRBV5-8 and TRBJ2-7, with a weak D call TRBD1 (6 bases). V lost 5 bases to trimming and J lost 3 bases, with 18 bases between them. The CDR3 extends over 15 amino acids. Germline V CDR1 and CDR2: SGHTS, YDEGEE. CDR3: CASSQRVDRDYEQYF. In nucleotides, the CDR3 is TGTGCCAGCAGTCAAAGGGTGGACAGAGACTACGAGCAGTACTTC.

On this clone: Its ends do not fully match the called genes, so a read error is possible. The V call is TRBV19, the J call TRBJ1-4; possibly TRBD1 for D (5 bases). CDR3 length equals 15 residues. Germline assignment: CDR1 LNHDA and CDR2 SQIVND (reference sequence). In nucleotides, the CDR3 is TGTGCCAGTAGTATTTTGGCAGGGACTACTGAAAAACTGTTTTTT. Translated, it gives CASSILAGTTEKLFF. The full variable domain, rest sourced from reference TRBV19 and TRBJ1-4, is DGGITQSPKYLFRKEGQNVTLSCEQNLNHDAMYWYRQDPGQGLRLIYYSQIVNDFQKGDIAEGYSVSREKKESFPLTVTSAQKNPTAFYLCASSILAGTTEKLFFGSGTQLSVL.

This sequence joins TRBV2 and TRBJ2-1; tentatively, D is TRBD2 (6 bases). Germline CDR1 and CDR2: SNHLY and FYNNEI. The CDR3 sequence is 17 residues long. V lost 4 bases, J lost 7 bases, and 23 bases lay in between. CDR3 amino acids: CASSARLLTSRRNEQFF. The CDR3 bases are TGTGCCAGCAGTGCCCGCCTACTTACTAGCCGCAGGAATGAGCAGTTCTTC.

The chain joins TRBV7-6 to TRBJ2-1, with D possibly matching TRBD2 (6 bases). CDR1 SGHVS and CDR2 FNYEAQ come from the germline V gene. V lost 6 bases, J lost 15 bases, and 21 bases lay in between. There are 13 residues in the CDR3. The CDR3 sequence: CASSLGGYSVPFF. The DNA for the CDR3 is TGTGCCAGCAGTTTGGGGGGTTACTCCGTCCCGTTCTTC.

The chain couples TRBV5-1 to TRBJ2-7, with TRBD1 matching over 11 bases. The ends lost 5 bases at V and 4 bases at J; junction bases unmatched: 8. The CDR3 has 15 residues. Germline V gene lookup returns CDR1 SGHRS and CDR2 YFSETQ. The CDR3 sequence: CASRSGQGAGYEQYF. In nucleotides, the CDR3 is TGCGCCAGCAGGAGTGGACAGGGGGCAGGGTACGAGCAGTACTTC.

This chain connects TRBV12-5 to TRBJ2-1, with 8 bases lining up with TRBD1. Trimming cost V 0 bases and J 7 bases; bases outside gene matches: 11. The CDR3 runs to 17 residues. Germline V gene data show CDR1 as LGHNT and CDR2 as FRNRAP. The DNA of the CDR3 is TGTGCTAGTGGTTTGGTAATGGGACAGGCGGGAATAAATGAGCAGTTCTTC. Translated: CASGLVMGQAGINEQFF.

This sequence joins TRBV7-8 and TRBJ2-1, with 8 bases matching TRBD1. The germline CDR1 and CDR2 sequences are SGHVS and FQNEAQ. Trimming removed 0 bases from V and 5 bases from J; junction bases left unmatched: 6. The CDR3 totals 16 residues. CDR3 sequence: CASSLAAVRGHNEQFF. The CDR3 bases are TGTGCCAGCAGCTTAGCTGCGGTCAGGGGGCACAATGAGCAGTTCTTC.

The CDR3 DNA is TGTGCCAGCAGTTACTGGGACAGGGAAGGCTACAATGAGCAGTTCTTC. Translated: CASSYWDREGYNEQFF. The chain is built from TRBV6-2 or TRBV6-3 and TRBJ2-1; TRBD1 matches at 9 bases. Germline V gene lookup returns CDR1 MNHEY and CDR2 SVGEGT. CDR3 size: 16 residues. The trim removed 1 base at V and 3 bases at J, leaving 4 bases unmatched.

The chain employs TRBV18 and TRBJ2-1; 8 bases are a match to TRBD1. The ends lost 3 bases at V and 10 bases at J; junction bases unmatched: 8. The CDR3 sequence is 14 residues long. Germline V gene sequence: CDR1 KGHSH, CDR2 LQKENI. This CDR3 is CASSPGTGPSEQFF. CDR3 DNA: TGTGCCAGCTCACCTGGGACAGGTCCTTCCGAGCAGTTCTTC.

The chain has TRBV9 and TRBJ2-1; 9 bases agree with TRBD2. Germline V gives CDR1 SGDLS, CDR2 YYNGEE. V shed 4 bases and J 0 bases; nucleotides not matched to a gene: 5. The CDR3 loop spans 16 amino acids. DNA of the CDR3: TGTGCCAGCAGCCCACGACTAGCGGACTCCTACAATGAGCAGTTCTTC. This translates into CASSPRLADSYNEQFF.